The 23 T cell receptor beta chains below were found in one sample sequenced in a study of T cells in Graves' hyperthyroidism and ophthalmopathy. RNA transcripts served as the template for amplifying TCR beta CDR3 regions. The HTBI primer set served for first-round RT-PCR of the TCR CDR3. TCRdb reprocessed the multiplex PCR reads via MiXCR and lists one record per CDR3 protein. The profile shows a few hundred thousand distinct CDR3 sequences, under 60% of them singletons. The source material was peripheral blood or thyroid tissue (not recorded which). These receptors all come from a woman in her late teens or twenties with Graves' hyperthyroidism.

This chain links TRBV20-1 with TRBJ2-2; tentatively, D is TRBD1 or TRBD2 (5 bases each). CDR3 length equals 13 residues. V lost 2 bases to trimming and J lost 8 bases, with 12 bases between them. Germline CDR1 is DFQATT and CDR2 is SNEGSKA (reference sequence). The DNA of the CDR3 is TGCAGTGCTAGACCGGGACCGACAGGGGAGCTGTTTTTT. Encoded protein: CSARPGPTGELFF.

CDR3 in amino acids: CASTVGTSLGEQFF. The CDR3 DNA reads TGTGCCAGCACCGTCGGGACTAGCTTAGGTGAGCAGTTCTTC. V usage is TRBV6-6 and J usage is TRBJ2-7; TRBD2 matches at 9 bases. The end of the DNA fits TRBJ2-1 better, so the J call may be wrong. Germline V gives CDR1 MNHNY, CDR2 SVGAGI (reference sequence). The CDR3 spans 14 residues.

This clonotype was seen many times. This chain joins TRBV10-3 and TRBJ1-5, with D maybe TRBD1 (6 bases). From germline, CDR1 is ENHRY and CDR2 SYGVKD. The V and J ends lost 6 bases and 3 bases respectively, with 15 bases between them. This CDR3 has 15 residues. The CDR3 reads CAISPRDTPNQPQHF. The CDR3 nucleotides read TGTGCCATCAGCCCCCGGGACACCCCCAATCAGCCCCAGCATTTT.

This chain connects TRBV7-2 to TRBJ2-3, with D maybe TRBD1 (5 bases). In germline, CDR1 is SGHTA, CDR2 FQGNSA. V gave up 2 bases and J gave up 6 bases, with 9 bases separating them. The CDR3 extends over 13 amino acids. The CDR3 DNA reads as TGTGCCAGCAGCTTAACCAGGGCCGATACGCAGTATTTT. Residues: CASSLTRADTQYF.

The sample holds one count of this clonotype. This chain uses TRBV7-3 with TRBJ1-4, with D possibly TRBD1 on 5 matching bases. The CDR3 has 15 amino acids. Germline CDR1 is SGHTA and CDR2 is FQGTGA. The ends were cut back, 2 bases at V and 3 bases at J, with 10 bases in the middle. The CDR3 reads CASSLGAGANEKLFF. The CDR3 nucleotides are TGTGCCAGCAGCTTAGGGGCGGGGGCTAATGAAAAACTGTTTTTT.

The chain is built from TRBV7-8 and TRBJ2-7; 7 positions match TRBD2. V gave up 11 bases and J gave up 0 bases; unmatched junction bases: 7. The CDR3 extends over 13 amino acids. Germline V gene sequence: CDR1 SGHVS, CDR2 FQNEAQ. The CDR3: CALPRGSSYEQYF. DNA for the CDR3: TGTGCCCTCCCGCGGGGGAGCTCCTACGAGCAGTACTTC.

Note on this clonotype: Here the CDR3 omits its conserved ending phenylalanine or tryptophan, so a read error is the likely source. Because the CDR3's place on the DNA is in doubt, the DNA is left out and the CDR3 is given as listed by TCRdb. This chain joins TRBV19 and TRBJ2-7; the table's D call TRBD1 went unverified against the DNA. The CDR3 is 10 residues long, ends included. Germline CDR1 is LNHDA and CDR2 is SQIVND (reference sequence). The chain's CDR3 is CASSRTDRNT.

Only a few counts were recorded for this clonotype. CDR3 nucleotides: TGTGCCAGCAGCCAGACAGGGGCGGGGGGCACTGAAGCTTTCTTT. Translated, it gives CASSQTGAGGTEAFF. The chain has TRBV3-1 and TRBJ1-1, with TRBD1 matching over 8 bases. This CDR3 has 15 residues. Per germline, CDR1 LGHDT and CDR2 YNNKEL (reference sequence). V lost 3 bases, J lost 4 bases, and 7 bases stayed unmatched. Full variable domain (outside the CDR3, taken from reference TRBV3-1 and TRBJ1-1): DTAVSQTPKYLVTQMGNDKSIKCEQNLGHDTMYWYKQDSKKFLKIMFSYNNKELIINETVPNRFSPKSPDKAHLNLHINSLELGDSAVYFCASSQTGAGGTEAFFGQGTRLTVV.

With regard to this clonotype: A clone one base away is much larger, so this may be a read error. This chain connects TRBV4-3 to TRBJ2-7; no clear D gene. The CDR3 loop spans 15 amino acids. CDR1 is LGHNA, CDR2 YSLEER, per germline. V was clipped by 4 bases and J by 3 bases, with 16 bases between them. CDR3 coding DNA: TGCGCCAGCAGCCCTAATTCACGGGCCAGCTACGAGCAGTACTTC. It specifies CASSPNSRASYEQYF.

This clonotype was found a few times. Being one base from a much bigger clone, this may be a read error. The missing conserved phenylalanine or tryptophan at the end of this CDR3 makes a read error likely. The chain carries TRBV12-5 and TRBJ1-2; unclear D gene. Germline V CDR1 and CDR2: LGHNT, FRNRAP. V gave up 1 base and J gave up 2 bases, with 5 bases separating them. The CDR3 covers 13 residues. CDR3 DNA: TGTGCTAGTGGTTTGGCAGAAAACTATGGCTACACCCTC. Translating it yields CASGLAENYGYTL.

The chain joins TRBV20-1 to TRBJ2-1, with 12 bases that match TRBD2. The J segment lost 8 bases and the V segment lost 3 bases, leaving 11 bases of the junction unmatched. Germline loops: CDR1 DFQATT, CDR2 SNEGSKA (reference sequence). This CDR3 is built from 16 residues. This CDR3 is CSASDNLAGGPHEQFF. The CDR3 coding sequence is TGCAGTGCTAGTGATAACCTAGCGGGAGGGCCGCATGAGCAGTTCTTC.

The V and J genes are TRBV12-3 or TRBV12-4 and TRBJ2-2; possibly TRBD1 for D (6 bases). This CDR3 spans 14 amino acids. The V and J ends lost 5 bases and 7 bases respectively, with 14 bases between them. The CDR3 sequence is CASSRQVVGGELFF. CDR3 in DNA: TGTGCCAGCAGTCGACAGGTCGTGGGCGGGGAGCTGTTTTTT.

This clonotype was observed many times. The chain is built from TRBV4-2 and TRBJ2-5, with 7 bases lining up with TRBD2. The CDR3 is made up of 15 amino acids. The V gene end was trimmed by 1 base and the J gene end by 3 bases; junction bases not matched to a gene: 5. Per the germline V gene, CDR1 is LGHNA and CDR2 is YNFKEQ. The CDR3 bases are TGTGCCAGCAGCCAAGCTAGCGGAAGAGAAGAGACCCAGTACTTC. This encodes CASSQASGREETQYF.

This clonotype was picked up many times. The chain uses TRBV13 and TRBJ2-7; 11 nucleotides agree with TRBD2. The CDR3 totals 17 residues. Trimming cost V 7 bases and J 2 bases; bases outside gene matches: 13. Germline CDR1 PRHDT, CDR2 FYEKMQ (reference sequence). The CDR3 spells CASTYRFSGREAYEQYF. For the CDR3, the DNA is TGTGCCAGCACCTATCGGTTTAGCGGGAGGGAAGCCTACGAGCAGTACTTC. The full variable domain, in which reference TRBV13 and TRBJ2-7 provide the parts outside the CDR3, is AAGVIQSPRHLIKEKRETATLKCYPIPRHDTVYWYQQGPGQDPQFLISFYEKMQSDKGSIPDRFSAQQFSDYHSELNMSSLELGDSALYFCASTYRFSGREAYEQYFGPGTRLTVT.

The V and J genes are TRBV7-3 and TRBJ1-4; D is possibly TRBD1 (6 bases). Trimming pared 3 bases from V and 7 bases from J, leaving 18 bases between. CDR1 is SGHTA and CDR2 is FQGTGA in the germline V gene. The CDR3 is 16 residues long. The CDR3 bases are TGTGCCAGCAGCTTTGGCGGGGGGCAGGGTCCTGAAAAACTGTTTTTT. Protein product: CASSFGGGQGPEKLFF.

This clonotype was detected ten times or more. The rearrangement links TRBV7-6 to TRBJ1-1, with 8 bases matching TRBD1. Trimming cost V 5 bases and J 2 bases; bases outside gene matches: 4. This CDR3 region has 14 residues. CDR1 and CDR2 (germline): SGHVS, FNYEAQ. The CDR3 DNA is TGTGCCAGCAGCACCGGACAGGGTAACACTGAAGCTTTCTTT. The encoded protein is CASSTGQGNTEAFF.

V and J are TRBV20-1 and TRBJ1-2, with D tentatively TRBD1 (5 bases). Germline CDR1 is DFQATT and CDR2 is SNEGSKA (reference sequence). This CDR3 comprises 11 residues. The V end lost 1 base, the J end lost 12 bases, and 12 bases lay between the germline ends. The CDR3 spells CSARVEGRNTF. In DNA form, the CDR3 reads TGCAGTGCTAGAGTGGAGGGGAGGAACACCTTC.

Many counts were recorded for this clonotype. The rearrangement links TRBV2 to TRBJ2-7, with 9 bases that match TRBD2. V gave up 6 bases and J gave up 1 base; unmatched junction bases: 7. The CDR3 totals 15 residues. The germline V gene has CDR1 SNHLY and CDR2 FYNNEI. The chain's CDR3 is CASSGGTSLSYEQYF. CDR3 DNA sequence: TGTGCCAGCAGCGGAGGGACTAGCCTTTCCTACGAGCAGTACTTC. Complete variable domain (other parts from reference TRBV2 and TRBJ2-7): EPEVTQTPSHQVTQMGQEVILRCVPISNHLYFYWYRQILGQKVEFLVSFYNNEISEKSEIFDDQFSVERPDGSNFTLKIRSTKLEDSAMYFCASSGGTSLSYEQYFGPGTRLTVT.

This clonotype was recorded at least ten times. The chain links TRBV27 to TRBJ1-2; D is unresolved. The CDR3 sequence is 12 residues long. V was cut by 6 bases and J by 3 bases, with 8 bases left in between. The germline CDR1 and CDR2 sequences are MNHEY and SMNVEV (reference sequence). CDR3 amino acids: CASRHMDYGYTF. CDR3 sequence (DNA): TGTGCCAGCAGACATATGGACTATGGCTACACCTTC.

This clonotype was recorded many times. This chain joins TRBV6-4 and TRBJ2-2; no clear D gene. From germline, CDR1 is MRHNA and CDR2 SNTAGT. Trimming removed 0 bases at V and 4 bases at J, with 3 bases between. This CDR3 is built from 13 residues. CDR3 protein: CASSDSSTGELFF. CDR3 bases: TGTGCCAGCAGTGACTCTAGCACCGGGGAGCTGTTTTTT.

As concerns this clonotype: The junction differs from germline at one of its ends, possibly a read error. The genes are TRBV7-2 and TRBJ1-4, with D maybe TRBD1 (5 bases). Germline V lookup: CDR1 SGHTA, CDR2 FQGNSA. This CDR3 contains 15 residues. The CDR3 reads CASSRQGGLNEKLFF. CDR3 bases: TGCGCCAGCAGTCGGCAGGGTGGCCTTAATGAAAAACTGTTTTTT.

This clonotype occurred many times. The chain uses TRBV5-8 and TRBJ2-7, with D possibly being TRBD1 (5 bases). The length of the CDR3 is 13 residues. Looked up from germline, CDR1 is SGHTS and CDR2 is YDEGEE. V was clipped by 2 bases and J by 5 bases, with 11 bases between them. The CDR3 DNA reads TGTGCCAGCAGCTTAGGGGTGAACAACGAGCAGTACTTC. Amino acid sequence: CASSLGVNNEQYF.

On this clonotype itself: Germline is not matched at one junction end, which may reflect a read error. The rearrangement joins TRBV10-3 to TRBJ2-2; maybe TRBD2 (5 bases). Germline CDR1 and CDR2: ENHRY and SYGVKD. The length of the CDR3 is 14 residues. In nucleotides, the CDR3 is TGTGCCATCAGTGAGTACGGGAACGCCGGGGAGCTGTTTTTT. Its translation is CAISEYGNAGELFF.